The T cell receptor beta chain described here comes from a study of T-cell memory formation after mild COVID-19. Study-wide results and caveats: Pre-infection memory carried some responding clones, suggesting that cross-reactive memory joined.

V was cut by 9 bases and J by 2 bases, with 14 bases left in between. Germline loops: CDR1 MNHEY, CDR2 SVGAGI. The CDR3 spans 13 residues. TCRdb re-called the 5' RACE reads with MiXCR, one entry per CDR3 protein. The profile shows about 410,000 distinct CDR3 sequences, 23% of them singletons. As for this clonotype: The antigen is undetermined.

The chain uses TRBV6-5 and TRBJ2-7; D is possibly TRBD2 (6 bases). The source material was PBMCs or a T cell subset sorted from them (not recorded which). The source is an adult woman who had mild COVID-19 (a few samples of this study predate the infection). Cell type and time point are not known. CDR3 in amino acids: CASRGGMAYEQYF. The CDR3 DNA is TGTGCCAGTCGTGGGGGGATGGCCTACGAGCAGTACTTC.